This T cell receptor beta chain was sequenced during a study of spatial heterogeneity in lung cancer. The table lists this clonotype with many counts. From the 5' RACE reads, TCRdb called clonotypes with MiXCR, one entry per CDR3 protein. Of approximately 40,000 distinct CDR3 sequences in the sample, approximately 6.8% were seen once. Time point: sample taken at primary tumor resection. No cell sorting; template was whole RNA from tumor, lung tissue or PBMC. The CDR3 is made up of 13 amino acids. Germline CDR1 and CDR2: SEHNR and FQNEAQ (reference sequence). Trimming shortened V by 1 base and J by 10 bases, and 8 bases separated the two germline ends.

This sample comprised PBMCs, obtained at surgery. This rearrangement joins TRBV7-9 to TRBJ1-6; D gene unclear. The receptor comes from a female donor with early-stage non-small cell lung cancer. The CDR3 DNA reads as TGTGCCAGCAGCTTAGGGGCCAAATCACCCCTCCACTTT. It is translated as CASSLGAKSPLHF.